The 8 T cell receptor beta chains listed next were all sequenced from one sample in a study of post-analysis software for immune sequencing data. Whole-study results and caveats: Roughly five TRBV segments appeared more often in patients than in controls, and TRBV5-6, TRBV5-1 and TRBV20-1 were among these.

These receptors lack a known antigen. The authors incorporated unique molecular identifiers into the TCR beta cDNA libraries. TCRdb re-analysed the PCR reads in MiXCR, keeping a single row per CDR3 protein. The data show some 700,000 distinct CDR3 sequences, around 60% seen once. Sequenced material: blood. Receptor source: a girl aged 2-10 years with multiple sclerosis.

There are a few counts of this clonotype. V gene TRBV7-6 combines with J gene TRBJ2-7, with unresolved D. This CDR3 comprises 12 residues. V was shortened by 5 bases and J by 6 bases, with 11 bases between the two germline ends. Germline lookup yields CDR1 SGHVS and CDR2 FNYEAQ. The CDR3 nucleotides read TGTGCCAGCAGCCAGCCGTCTAGCGAGCAGTACTTC. Translating it yields CASSQPSSEQYF.

The chain recombines TRBV4-1 with TRBJ2-7, with 9 nucleotides matching TRBD2. With 4 bases clipped from V and 1 base from J, the junction kept 8 bases outside the gene matches. CDR1 is MGHRA and CDR2 is YSYEKL in the germline V gene. The CDR3 is made up of 16 amino acids. The CDR3 here is CASSLLSGRGSYEQYF. In nucleotides, the CDR3 is TGCGCCAGCAGCCTGCTTAGCGGGAGAGGGTCCTACGAGCAGTACTTC.

This clonotype was seen more than once but under ten times. J is TRBJ2-5 and V is TRBV7-2; 8 bases match TRBD2. The CDR3 consists of 15 residues. CDR1 and CDR2 (germline): SGHTA, FQGNSA. V was pared by 5 bases and J by 5 bases, with 10 bases of the junction left unmatched. CDR3 nucleotide sequence: TGTGCCAGCAGCGCCCGGGGGGGGAGGGATGAGACCCAGTACTTC. Protein sequence: CASSARGGRDETQYF.

A note on this clonotype: Sequence at one end of the junction differs from germline and may be a read error. The chain couples TRBV15 to TRBJ2-7; TRBD1 is a possible D gene (5 bases). From germline, CDR1 is LNHNV and CDR2 YYDKDF (reference sequence). The CDR3 sequence is 16 residues long. The CDR3 sequence: CATSRDSGAVTYEQYF. CDR3 DNA: TGCGCCACCAGCAGAGATTCTGGGGCGGTGACCTACGAGCAGTACTTC.

The chain combines TRBV20-1 with TRBJ2-3, with TRBD1 as a possible D gene (6 bases). Germline V gene data show CDR1 as DFQATT and CDR2 as SNEGSKA (reference sequence). The V end was cut by 3 bases, the J end by 2 bases, with 15 bases between. This CDR3 has 15 amino acids. The DNA of the CDR3 is TGCAGTGCTAGCCCTAAAGGACAGTACACAGATACGCAGTATTTT. Its protein product is CSASPKGQYTDTQYF.

The chain uses TRBV21-1 and TRBJ2-4; the table names TRBD1, a call not compared with the DNA. TRBV21-1 has pseudogene status. The CDR3 contains 19 residues. In DNA form, the CDR3 reads TGTGCCAGCAGCAAAGAGGGGGGCGGACTTAACGTTCCCAAAAACATTCAGTACTTC. This gives the protein CASSKEGGGLNVPKNIQYF.

The V and J genes are TRBV10-2 and TRBJ2-3; D is unresolved. The CDR3 is 13 amino acids. Germline values: CDR1 WSHSY, CDR2 SAAADI. The V end lost 4 bases, the J end lost 1 base, and 6 bases lay between the germline ends. The CDR3 sequence: CASSATGTDTQYF. The CDR3 bases are TGCGCCAGCAGTGCGACCGGCACAGATACGCAGTATTTT.

The rearrangement uses TRBV6-6 and TRBJ1-3, with D maybe TRBD1 (5 bases). This CDR3 spans 14 amino acids. Deletions cut 2 bases from V and 4 bases from J, with 9 bases between. Germline V gene data show CDR1 as MNHNY and CDR2 as SVGAGI (reference sequence). CDR3 DNA: TGTGCCAGCAGTTACCCAGGGTCCGGAAACACCATATATTTT. Protein sequence: CASSYPGSGNTIYF.